This T cell receptor (beta chain) was sequenced for a study of radiation and T cells in renal cell carcinoma. Study-level results: No pretreatment tumor biopsies were available for baseline clonotypes. Top tumor clonotypes rose in blood 2 weeks post-radiation, then contracted.

Time point here: blood 2 weeks post-SBRT. Treatment indicated: 15 Gy SBRT to primary tumor, nephrectomy 4 weeks later. Serial blood draws occurred at baseline and 2 and 4 weeks post-SBRT. This renal cell carcinoma was of the clear cell type. Trimming removed 4 bases from V and 5 bases from J, with 12 bases in between. CDR3 size: 14 residues. In germline, CDR1 is LNHDA, CDR2 SQIVND (reference sequence). Remarks on this clone: What it binds is unknown.

The method was immunoSEQ multiplex PCR; TCRdb's version includes in-frame clones alone and lacks a portion of them. The profile covers 100,000 to 150,000 clones, with 88% appearing a single time and 5.8% taken by the ten largest. Sample: blood, taken from a patient whose treatment included radiotherapy and nephrectomy. The J gene is TRBJ1-5, the V gene TRBV19; possible D gene TRBD1, 6 bases. The receptor comes from a woman aged 70-85 years with renal cell carcinoma. As DNA, the CDR3 is TGTGCCAGTAGTACCAGGGGTAGGGATCAGCCCCAGCATTTT. This codes for CASSTRGRDQPQHF.